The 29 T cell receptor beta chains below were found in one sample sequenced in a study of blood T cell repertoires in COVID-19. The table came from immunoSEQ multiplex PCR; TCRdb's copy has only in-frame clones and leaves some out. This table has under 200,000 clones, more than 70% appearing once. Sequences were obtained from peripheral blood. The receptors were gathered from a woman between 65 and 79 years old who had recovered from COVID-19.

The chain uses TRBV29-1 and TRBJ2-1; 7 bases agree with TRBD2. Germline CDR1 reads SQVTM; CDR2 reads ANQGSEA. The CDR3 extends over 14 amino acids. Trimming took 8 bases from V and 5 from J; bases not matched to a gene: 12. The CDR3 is CSPLLAGGNNEQFF. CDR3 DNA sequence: TGCAGCCCGTTGTTGGCCGGGGGGAACAATGAGCAGTTCTTC.

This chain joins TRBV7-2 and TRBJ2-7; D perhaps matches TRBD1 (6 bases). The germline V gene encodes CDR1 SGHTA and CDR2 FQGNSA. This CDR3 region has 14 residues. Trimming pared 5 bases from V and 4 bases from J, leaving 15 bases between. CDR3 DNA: TGTGCCAGCAGCCCCGGCCAGGGGCGGTACGAGCAGTACTTC. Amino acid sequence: CASSPGQGRYEQYF. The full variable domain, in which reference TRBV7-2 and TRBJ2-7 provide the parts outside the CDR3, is GAGVSQSPSNKVTEKGKDVELRCDPISGHTALYWYRQSLGQGLEFLIYFQGNSAPDKSGLPSDRFSAERTGGSVSTLTIQRTQQEDSAVYLCASSPGQGRYEQYFGPGTRLTVT.

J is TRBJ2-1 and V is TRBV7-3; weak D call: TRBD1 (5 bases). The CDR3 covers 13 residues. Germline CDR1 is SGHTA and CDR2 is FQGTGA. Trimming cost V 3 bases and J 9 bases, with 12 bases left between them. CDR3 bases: TGTGCCAGCAGCTTCCAACAGGACGGTGAGCAGTTCTTC. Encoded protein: CASSFQQDGEQFF.

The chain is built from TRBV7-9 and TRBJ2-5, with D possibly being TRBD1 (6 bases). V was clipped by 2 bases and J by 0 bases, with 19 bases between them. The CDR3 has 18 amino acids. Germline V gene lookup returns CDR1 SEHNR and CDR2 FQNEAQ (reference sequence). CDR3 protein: CASSLFRRLSGDQETQYF. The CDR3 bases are TGTGCCAGCAGCTTATTTAGGCGGTTGTCAGGGGACCAAGAGACCCAGTACTTC.

The CDR3 region is CASTRTSGRGEQYF. The CDR3 DNA sequence: TGTGCCAGCACCCGGACTAGCGGGAGAGGGGAGCAGTACTTC. The chain joins TRBV7-9 to TRBJ2-7; 13 bases match TRBD2. CDR1 SEHNR and CDR2 FQNEAQ come from the germline V gene (reference sequence). The CDR3 has 14 residues. J gave up 7 bases and V 7 bases, and 7 bases lay outside the gene matches.

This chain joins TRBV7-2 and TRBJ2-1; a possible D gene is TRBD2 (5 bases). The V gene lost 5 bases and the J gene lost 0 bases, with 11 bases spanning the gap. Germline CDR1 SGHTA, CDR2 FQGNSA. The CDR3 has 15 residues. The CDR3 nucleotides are TGTGCCAGCAGCCCCTCCCGGGGCTCCTACAATGAGCAGTTCTTC. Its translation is CASSPSRGSYNEQFF. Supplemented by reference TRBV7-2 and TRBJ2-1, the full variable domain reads GAGVSQSPSNKVTEKGKDVELRCDPISGHTALYWYRQSLGQGLEFLIYFQGNSAPDKSGLPSDRFSAERTGGSVSTLTIQRTQQEDSAVYLCASSPSRGSYNEQFFGPGTRLTVL.

The DNA of the CDR3 is TGTGCCAGCAGGTTCACCCGGGGCACAGATACGCAGTATTTT. Its protein is CASRFTRGTDTQYF. This chain connects TRBV27 to TRBJ2-3; D ambiguous. V lost 6 bases and J lost 1, with 11 bases in between. The CDR3 runs to 14 residues. CDR1 is MNHEY, CDR2 SMNVEV, per germline (reference sequence).

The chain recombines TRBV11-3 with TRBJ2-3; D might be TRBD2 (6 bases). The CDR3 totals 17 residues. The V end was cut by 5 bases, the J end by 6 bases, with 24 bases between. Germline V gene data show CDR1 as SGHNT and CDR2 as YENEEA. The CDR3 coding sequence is TGTGCCAGCAGCCCCGGTGGAGCGGGCCCCACAGTTGATACGCAGTATTTT. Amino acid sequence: CASSPGGAGPTVDTQYF.

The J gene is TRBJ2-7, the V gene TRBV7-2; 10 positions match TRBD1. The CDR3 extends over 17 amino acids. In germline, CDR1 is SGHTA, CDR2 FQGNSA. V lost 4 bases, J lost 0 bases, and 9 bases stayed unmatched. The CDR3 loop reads CASSSGQGRGRSYEQYF. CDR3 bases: TGTGCCAGCAGCTCGGGACAGGGGCGCGGACGCTCCTACGAGCAGTACTTC.

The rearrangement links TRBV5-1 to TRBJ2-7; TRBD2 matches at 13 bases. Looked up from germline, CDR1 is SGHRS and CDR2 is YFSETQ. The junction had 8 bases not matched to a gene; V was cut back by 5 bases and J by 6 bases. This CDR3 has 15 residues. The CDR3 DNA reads TGCGCCAGCAGTGGGACTAGCGGGGAGCACCGCGAGCAGTACTTC. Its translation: CASSGTSGEHREQYF.

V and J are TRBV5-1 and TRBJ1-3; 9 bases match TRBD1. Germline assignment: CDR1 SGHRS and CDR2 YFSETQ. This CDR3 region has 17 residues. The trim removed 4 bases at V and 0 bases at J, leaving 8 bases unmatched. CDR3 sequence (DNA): TGCGCCAGCAGCCCCCTAGGACAGGGGATCTCTGGAAACACCATATATTTT. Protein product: CASSPLGQGISGNTIYF.

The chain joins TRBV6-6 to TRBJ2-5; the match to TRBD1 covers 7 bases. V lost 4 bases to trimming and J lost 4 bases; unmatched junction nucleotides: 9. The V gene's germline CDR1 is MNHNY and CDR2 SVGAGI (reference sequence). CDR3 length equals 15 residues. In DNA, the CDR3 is TGTGCCAGCAGTTCACCCCTGGCAGGGGGAGAGACCCAGTACTTC. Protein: CASSSPLAGGETQYF.

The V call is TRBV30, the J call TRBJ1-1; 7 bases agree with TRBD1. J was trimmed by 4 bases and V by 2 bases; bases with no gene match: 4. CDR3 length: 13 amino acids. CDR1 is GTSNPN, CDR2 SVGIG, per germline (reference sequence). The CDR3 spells CAWSTGVGTEAFF. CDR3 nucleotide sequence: TGTGCCTGGAGTACAGGGGTCGGCACTGAAGCTTTCTTT.

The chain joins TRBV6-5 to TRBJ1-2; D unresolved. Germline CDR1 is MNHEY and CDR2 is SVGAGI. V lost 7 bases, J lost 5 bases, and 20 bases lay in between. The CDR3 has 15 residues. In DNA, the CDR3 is TGTGCCAGCACCCGTGGGAGGGCTTGGGGATATGGCTACACCTTC. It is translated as CASTRGRAWGYGYTF.

The CDR3 sequence: CASSIPGDRPAYNSPLHF. The CDR3 nucleotides are TGTGCCAGTAGTATTCCGGGGGACAGACCTGCCTATAATTCACCCCTCCACTTT. The chain carries TRBV19 and TRBJ1-6, with TRBD1 matching over 7 bases. This CDR3 contains 18 residues. Trimming at V came to 3 bases and at J to 2 bases, leaving 10 bases not matched to a gene. Germline CDR1 and CDR2: LNHDA and SQIVND (reference sequence).

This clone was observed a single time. The CDR3 DNA sequence: TGTGCCAGCAGTACCCGACAGGGCATTAATCAGCCCCAGCATTTT. Translating gives CASSTRQGINQPQHF. This chain connects TRBV2 to TRBJ1-5, with TRBD1 identical over 7 bases. CDR1 SNHLY and CDR2 FYNNEI come from the germline V gene. The CDR3 loop spans 15 amino acids. The V gene end was trimmed by 5 bases and the J gene end by 4 bases; junction bases not matched to a gene: 8.

The CDR3 reads CASTPQGEPPYEQYF. The DNA for the CDR3 is TGTGCCAGCACCCCACAGGGGGAGCCTCCCTACGAGCAGTACTTC. The chain employs TRBV21-1 and TRBJ2-7; the table's D call, TRBD1, has no DNA check behind it. TRBV21-1 is deemed a pseudogene. The CDR3 spans 15 residues.

The CDR3 DNA follows: TGTGCCAGCAGCTTGGTGCCCACCAAGTCCTTACGGGAGCAGTACTTC. Translated: CASSLVPTKSLREQYF. The chain has TRBV5-5 and TRBJ2-7; D not certain. Germline CDR1 SGHKS, CDR2 YYEKEE (reference sequence). The CDR3 is made up of 16 amino acids. The V and J ends lost 0 bases and 7 bases respectively, with 20 bases between them.

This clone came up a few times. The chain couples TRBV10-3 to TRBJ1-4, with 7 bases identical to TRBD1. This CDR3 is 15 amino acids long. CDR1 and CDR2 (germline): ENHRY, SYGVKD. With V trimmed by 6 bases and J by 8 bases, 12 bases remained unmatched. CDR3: CAISRGGQATEKLFF. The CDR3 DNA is TGTGCCATCAGCCGGGGAGGACAGGCAACCGAAAAACTGTTTTTT.

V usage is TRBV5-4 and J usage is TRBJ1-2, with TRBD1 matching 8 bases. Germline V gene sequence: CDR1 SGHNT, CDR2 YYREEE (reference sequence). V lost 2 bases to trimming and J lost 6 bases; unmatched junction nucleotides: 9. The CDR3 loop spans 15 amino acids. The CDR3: CASSLAARTGNGYTF. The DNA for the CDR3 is TGTGCCAGCAGCTTAGCTGCCCGGACAGGGAATGGCTACACCTTC.

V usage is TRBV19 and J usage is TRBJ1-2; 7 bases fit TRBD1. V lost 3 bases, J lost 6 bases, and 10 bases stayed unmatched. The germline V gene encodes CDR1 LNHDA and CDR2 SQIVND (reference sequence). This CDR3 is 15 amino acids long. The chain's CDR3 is CASSIGVGRGDGYTF. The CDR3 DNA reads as TGTGCCAGTAGTATTGGAGTGGGCAGGGGGGATGGCTACACCTTC.

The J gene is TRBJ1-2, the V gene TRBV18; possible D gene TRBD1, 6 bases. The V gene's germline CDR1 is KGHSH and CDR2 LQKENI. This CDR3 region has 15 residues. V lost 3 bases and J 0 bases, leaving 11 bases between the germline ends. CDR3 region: CASSPQDSPNYGYTF. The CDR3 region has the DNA TGTGCCAGCTCACCCCAGGACAGTCCTAACTATGGCTACACCTTC.

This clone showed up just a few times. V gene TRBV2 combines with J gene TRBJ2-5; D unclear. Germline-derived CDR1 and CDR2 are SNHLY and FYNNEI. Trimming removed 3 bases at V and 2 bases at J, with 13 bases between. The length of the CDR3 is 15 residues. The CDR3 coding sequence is TGTGCCAGCAGTGACCTGGGCACATCACAAGAGACCCAGTACTTC. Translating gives CASSDLGTSQETQYF.

The CDR3 loop reads CASSGRGTDTQYF. CDR3 coding DNA: TGTGCCAGCAGCGGCCGTGGCACAGATACGCAGTATTTT. This rearrangement joins TRBV5-4 to TRBJ2-3; D remains unclear. Germline CDR1 is SGHNT and CDR2 is YYREEE (reference sequence). The V and J ends lost 4 bases and 1 base respectively, with 7 bases between them. The CDR3 extends over 13 amino acids.

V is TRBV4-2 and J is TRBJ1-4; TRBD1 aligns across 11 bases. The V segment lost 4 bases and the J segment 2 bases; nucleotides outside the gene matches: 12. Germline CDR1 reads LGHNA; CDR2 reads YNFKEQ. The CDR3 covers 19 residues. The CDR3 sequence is CASSRTDRGHLSTNEKLFF. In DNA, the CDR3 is TGTGCCAGCAGCCGCACGGACAGGGGGCATTTGTCGACTAATGAAAAACTGTTTTTT.

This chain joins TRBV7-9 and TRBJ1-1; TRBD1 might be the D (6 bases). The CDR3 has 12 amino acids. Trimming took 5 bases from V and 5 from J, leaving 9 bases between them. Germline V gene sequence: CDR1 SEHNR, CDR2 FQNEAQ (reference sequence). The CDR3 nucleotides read TGTGCCAGCAGCCCTACAGGGACTGAAGCTTTCTTT. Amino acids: CASSPTGTEAFF. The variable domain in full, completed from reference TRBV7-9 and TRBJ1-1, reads DTGVSQNPRHKITKRGQNVTFRCDPISEHNRLYWYRQTLGQGPEFLTYFQNEAQLEKSRLLSDRFSAERPKGSFSTLEIQRTEQGDSAMYLCASSPTGTEAFFGQGTRLTVV.

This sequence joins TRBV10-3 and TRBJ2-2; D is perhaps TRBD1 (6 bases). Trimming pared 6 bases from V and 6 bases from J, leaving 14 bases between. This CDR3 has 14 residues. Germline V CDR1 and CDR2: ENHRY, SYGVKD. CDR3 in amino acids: CAIRRQGSSGELFF. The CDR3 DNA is TGTGCCATCAGGCGCCAGGGGTCGTCCGGGGAGCTGTTTTTT.

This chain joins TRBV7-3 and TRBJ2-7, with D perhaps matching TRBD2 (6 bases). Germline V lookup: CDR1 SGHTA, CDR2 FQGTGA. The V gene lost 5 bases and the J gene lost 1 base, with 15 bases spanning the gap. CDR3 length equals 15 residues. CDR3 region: CASSPGGSQSYEQYF. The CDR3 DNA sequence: TGTGCCAGCAGCCCCGGGGGTTCGCAATCCTACGAGCAGTACTTC.

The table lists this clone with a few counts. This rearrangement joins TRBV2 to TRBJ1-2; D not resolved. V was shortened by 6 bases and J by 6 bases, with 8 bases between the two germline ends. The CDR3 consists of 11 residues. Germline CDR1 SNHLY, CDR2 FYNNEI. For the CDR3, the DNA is TGTGCCAGCAGCTATAGCGATGGCTACACCTTC. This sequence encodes CASSYSDGYTF.